What follows are 8 T cell receptor beta chains derived from one specimen sequenced in a study of cytomegalovirus exposure and HLA in healthy donors (TCRdb year 2017). Library preparation was by the immunoSEQ multiplex PCR assay. A mixture of 60 forward primers for TCR Vbeta segments and 13 reverse primers for TCR Jbeta segments was used in the multiplex PCR. TCRdb carries this immuneACCESS record with in-frame sequences only. Its versions omit some clonotypes, under half of them owing to an unresolved V gene in the studies checked, with the rest unexplained. The table for this sample shows about 170,000 clones. The ten largest clones take up 0.79% of the sample. Sequenced input: PBMCs. The source is a woman aged 18-30 years in good health and CMV-seropositive.

The chain employs TRBV9 and TRBJ1-2; 8 positions agree with TRBD1. Germline V CDR1 and CDR2: SGDLS, YYNGEE. CDR3 length: 14 amino acids. Trimming removed 4 bases from V and 2 bases from J; junction bases left unmatched: 4. The CDR3: CASSRRTGNYGYTF. In DNA form, the CDR3 reads TGTGCCAGCAGCCGTAGGACAGGGAACTATGGCTACACCTTC.

V usage is TRBV7-6 and J usage is TRBJ2-1; 7 bases are a match to TRBD2. Germline trimming cut 1 base from V and 0 bases from J; bases unmatched to any gene: 9. The germline gives CDR1 SGHVS, CDR2 FNYEAQ. The CDR3 loop spans 18 amino acids. The DNA for the CDR3 is TGTGCCAGCAGCTTAGGTGTGGGGCGGGGGAGCTCCTACAATGAGCAGTTCTTC. Translated, it gives CASSLGVGRGSSYNEQFF. Looking up the rest from reference TRBV7-6 and TRBJ2-1 gives the full variable domain: GAGVSQSPRYKVTKRGQDVALRCDPISGHVSLYWYRQALGQGPEFLTYFNYEAQQDKSGLPNDRFSAERPEGSISTLTIQRTEQRDSAMYRCASSLGVGRGSSYNEQFFGPGTRLTVL.

The rearrangement links TRBV5-6 to TRBJ2-5; no reliable D call. Germline CDR1 is SGHDT and CDR2 is YYEEEE. V was shortened by 2 bases and J by 5 bases, with 13 bases between the two germline ends. The CDR3 is 14 amino acids. CDR3: CASSFGVNGETQYF. DNA of the CDR3: TGTGCCAGCAGCTTTGGAGTCAACGGGGAGACCCAGTACTTC.

The chain carries TRBV9 and TRBJ2-7; 9 nucleotides line up with TRBD1. V trimming: 4 bases; J trimming: 3 bases; junction bases outside the gene matches: 2. The CDR3 extends over 13 amino acids. Germline V gene lookup returns CDR1 SGDLS and CDR2 YYNGEE. The CDR3 nucleotides read TGTGCCAGCAGCCCGGGACAGGGCTACGAGCAGTACTTC. It encodes CASSPGQGYEQYF.

The rearrangement uses TRBV11-2 and TRBJ1-2; 7 bases line up with TRBD1. The germline gives CDR1 SGHAT, CDR2 FQNNGV. Germline trimming cut 2 bases from V and 4 bases from J; bases unmatched to any gene: 10. The CDR3 loop spans 16 amino acids. The CDR3 DNA reads as TGTGCCAGCAGCTTAACAGATTCCGGGACAGCCTATGGCTACACCTTC. Encoded protein: CASSLTDSGTAYGYTF. Variable domain in full (rest from reference TRBV11-2 and TRBJ1-2): EAGVAQSPRYKIIEKRQSVAFWCNPISGHATLYWYQQILGQGPKLLIQFQNNGVVDDSQLPKDRFSAERLKGVDSTLKIQPAKLEDSAVYLCASSLTDSGTAYGYTFGSGTRLTVV.

The chain joins TRBV2 to TRBJ1-2; 8 bases align to TRBD1. From germline, CDR1 is SNHLY and CDR2 FYNNEI. V was pared by 4 bases and J by 7 bases, with 5 bases of the junction left unmatched. This CDR3 is built from 13 residues. The DNA of the CDR3 is TGTGCCAGCAGTGGGGGACAGGTCCCTGGCTACACCTTC. Translated: CASSGGQVPGYTF.

V and J are TRBV7-6 and TRBJ2-1; no clear D gene. The V and J ends lost 0 bases and 1 base respectively, with 10 bases between them. Per germline, CDR1 SGHVS and CDR2 FNYEAQ. CDR3 length: 16 amino acids. The CDR3 sequence is CASSLALFGSYNEQFF. The CDR3 DNA is TGTGCCAGCAGCTTAGCCTTGTTCGGGTCCTACAATGAGCAGTTCTTC.

The V call is TRBV5-1, the J call TRBJ2-2; D is perhaps TRBD2 (5 bases). Germline V lookup: CDR1 SGHRS, CDR2 YFSETQ. CDR3 length: 14 residues. Trimming took 3 bases from V and 8 from J, leaving 14 bases between them. The CDR3 DNA follows: TGCGCCAGCAGCTCCGAGGGTGATTCTGGGGAGCTGTTTTTT. Protein sequence: CASSSEGDSGELFF.